This T cell receptor beta chain was found in a study of blood T cell repertoires in COVID-19. Trimming took off 3 bases at V and 5 bases at J, with 19 bases between the two ends. From germline, CDR1 is LNHDA and CDR2 SQIVND (reference sequence). The CDR3 spans 16 residues. As processed by the authors: Quantification of nucleated cells was approximated via reference gene primer amplification. Generated by immunoSEQ multiplex PCR, the TCRdb table keeps only in-frame clones and is missing some. The DNA was the basis for D and trimming; V, J and clone size are from that table. The data hold 50,000 to 55,000 clones, with roughly four fifths observed a single time. This clone was seen more than once but under ten times.

The chain couples TRBV19 to TRBJ2-5; the D gene is possibly TRBD2 (6 bases). This receptor was taken from a man older than 75 with COVID-19, enrolled during active disease. The sequenced sample was peripheral blood. CDR3 region: CASSMVQTSLRETQYF. DNA of the CDR3: TGTGCCAGTAGTATGGTACAGACTAGTCTGCGTGAGACCCAGTACTTC.